This T cell receptor (beta chain) comes out of a study of T cell responses to AZD1222 COVID-19 vaccine. Study-level findings and limits: Variant regions that are unmutated are reportedly the target of nearly half of spike-specific TCRs. Regions 160-218 and 743-854 dominated among vaccine-associated CD4 TCRs spanning spike. Vaccination with two AZD1222 doses was followed by a rise in Spike-specific TCR breadth and depth.

Method: immunoSEQ multiplex PCR; TCRdb's copy keeps in-frame clones and lacks some. The sample yields about 99,000 clones, 80% to 90% seen once. Germline CDR1 reads MNHEY; CDR2 reads SVGAGI. CDR3 length equals 15 residues. Trimming removed 7 bases from V and 10 bases from J; junction bases left unmatched: 15. As regards this clone: Its antigen remains unknown.

Here the sequenced sample was peripheral blood, taken on day 0 of AZD1222 vaccination. The origin of this receptor is an adult in good health. The rearrangement joins TRBV6-5 to TRBJ2-1; 8 bases are a match to TRBD2. The DNA of the CDR3 is TGTGCCAGCACGGGTAGCGGGGAGGGCTGGGGGGAGCAGTTCTTC. Translation gives CASTGSGEGWGEQFF.